These T cell receptor beta chains were read from a single sample in a study of Graves' ophthalmopathy and Graves' hyperthyroidism. One entry per CDR3 protein, called by TCRdb with MiXCR from the multiplex PCR reads. The data show about 620,000 distinct CDR3 sequences, approximately 22% seen once. Sequencing input: peripheral blood. Source of these receptors: a woman between 18 and 29 years old with stable Graves' hyperthyroidism. Some clones in this sample may be carry-over from other donors' samples. The conserved cysteine and the conserved F or W are not part of the CDR3 here. The D gene is left open where the match is weak. Clone size is stated in some rows and not others, as once, few, many or a class when expanded.

len	v_gene	d_gene	abundance	j_gene	CDR3aa
10	TRBV20-1	TRBD2	many	TRBJ2-7	SAQLAGDEQY
13	TRBV10-1	.	many	TRBJ2-7	ASSESMGSGDEQY
12	TRBV3-1	.	few	TRBJ1-1	ASNFRDSNTEAF
13	TRBV2	.	many	TRBJ1-1	ASSVKGTGGTEAF
16	TRBV20-1	TRBD2	few	TRBJ2-7	SARPTGTSGGSIYEQY
12	TRBV6-1	.	many	TRBJ2-7	ASSDWGLDDEQY
12	TRBV20-1	.	many	TRBJ1-5	SARGGAVNQPQH
12	TRBV7-9	.	many	TRBJ1-1	ASSLVGEHTEAF
11	TRBV12-3/TRBV12-4	.	few	TRBJ1-1	ASSFQGKAEAF
13	TRBV11-1	.	.	TRBJ1-1	ASSLEGRRNTEAF
10	TRBV30	.	many	TRBJ1-1	AWTGEVAEAF
12	TRBV28	.	.	TRBJ2-5	ASSQGFLKETQY
15	TRBV3-1	.	.	TRBJ1-6	ASSQEYPGRFNSPLH
11	TRBV20-1	TRBD1	.	TRBJ1-2	SARTGDYYGYT
13	TRBV19	TRBD1	.	TRBJ1-1	ASSNLPGGVTEAF
10	TRBV24-1	.	many	TRBJ1-1	ATGLLTREAF
13	TRBV6-1	.	.	TRBJ1-1	ASKNTGRWNTEAF
15	TRBV20-1	.	.	TRBJ1-5	SAMGPIDYNSNQPQH
12	TRBV30	TRBD1	many	TRBJ1-1	AWTTQGGGTEAF
11	TRBV29-1	TRBD2	many	TRBJ2-7	SVRGGSSYEQY
13	TRBV10-2	TRBD1	many	TRBJ1-1	ASITRDRGLPEAF
13	TRBV7-2	.	few	TRBJ2-1	SSSLVEWGYNEQF
14	TRBV6-2/TRBV6-3	TRBD1	.	TRBJ2-7	ASSSTPGQGVGEQY
9	TRBV7-2	.	many	TRBJ2-7	ASSLVNEQY
12	TRBV10-3	.	many	TRBJ1-2	AISERQDGYGYT
8	TRBV29-1	.	many	TRBJ2-4	SVVENIQY
12	TRBV7-3	TRBD1	.	TRBJ1-6	ASRLTGDNSPLH
12	TRBV2	TRBD1	many	TRBJ1-2	ATRRGTGDYGYT
13	TRBV6-2/TRBV6-3	.	few	TRBJ1-5	ASSYWGNSNQPQH
15	TRBV6-5	.	.	TRBJ2-7	ASSYTSAPTRVYEQY
13	TRBV12-3/TRBV12-4	.	.	TRBJ2-2	ASSFPRPRSGELF
12	TRBV12-3/TRBV12-4	.	many	TRBJ2-5	ASSKGFTRETQY
13	TRBV20-1	.	many	TRBJ1-2	SALTPGRPAEGYT
13	TRBV20-1	.	many	TRBJ2-7	SARDLTSEVYEQY
10	TRBV5-1	.	many	TRBJ2-7	ASSLESYEQY
13	TRBV7-6	.	.	TRBJ2-5	ASSSPQGVQETQY
15	TRBV4-3	.	many	TRBJ1-1	ASSQDPGGTLNTEAF
11	TRBV20-1	.	many	TRBJ2-7	SVWGMGSYEQY
13	TRBV7-3	TRBD2	.	TRBJ2-7	ASSYSGRGIYEQY